Following are 18 T cell receptor beta chains from one sample sequenced in a study of T cell responses to AZD1222 COVID-19 vaccine. Sequencing used immunoSEQ multiplex PCR; TCRdb keeps in-frame clones, though not all of them. The sample consists of over 90,000 clones, approximately 88% of them appearing once. The material was peripheral blood, obtained 28 days after the second AZD1222 dose. Every receptor here comes from an adult who received the AZD1222 COVID-19 vaccine.

V is TRBV14 and J is TRBJ2-3, with 8 positions matching TRBD2. V trimming: 1 base; J trimming: 3 bases; junction bases outside the gene matches: 0. Germline CDR1 is SGHDN and CDR2 is FVKESK. The CDR3 has 14 residues. The chain's CDR3 is CASSQAGGTDTQYF. Here the CDR3 DNA reads TGTGCCAGCAGCCAAGCGGGAGGGACAGATACGCAGTATTTT.

The chain is built from TRBV15 and TRBJ1-2, with D uncertain. Germline CDR1 and CDR2: LNHNV and YYDKDF (reference sequence). Trimming cost V 0 bases and J 4 bases, with 18 bases left between them. The CDR3 runs 17 residues. CDR3 nucleotides: TGTGCCACCAGCAGAGATCCGATTGGCCGTGGAGGCTATGGCTACACCTTC. Amino acids: CATSRDPIGRGGYGYTF.

The chain couples TRBV3-1 (or the pseudogene TRBV3-2) to TRBJ2-2, with 13 bases identical to TRBD2. Germline-derived CDR1 and CDR2 are LGHDT and YNNKEL (reference sequence). The CDR3 extends over 16 amino acids. The J segment lost 5 bases and the V segment lost 8 bases, leaving 8 bases of the junction unmatched. The CDR3 spells CASRGLAGDPTGELFF. CDR3 DNA: TGTGCCAGCCGTGGACTAGCGGGGGACCCGACCGGGGAGCTGTTTTTT.

This CDR3 is CATEETSASTDTQYF. The CDR3 nucleotides read TGTGCCACCGAGGAAACTAGCGCGAGCACAGATACGCAGTATTTT. The gene calls are TRBV19 and TRBJ2-3; TRBD2 aligns across 7 bases. After removal of 10 bases from V and 0 bases from J, the junction contained 10 bases not matched to a gene. The germline V gene has CDR1 LNHDA and CDR2 SQIVND (reference sequence). This CDR3 spans 15 amino acids.

The chain links TRBV6-2 or TRBV6-3 to TRBJ2-2, with TRBD1 identical over 8 bases. CDR1 is MNHEY and CDR2 is SVGEGT in the germline V gene. The CDR3 length is 16 residues. The V segment lost 1 base and the J segment 3 bases; nucleotides outside the gene matches: 4. The DNA for the CDR3 is TGTGCCAGCAGTTACTTTCGGGACAGGTACACCGGGGAGCTGTTTTTT. The encoded protein is CASSYFRDRYTGELFF.

The chain recombines TRBV1 with TRBJ2-6. TRBV1 is described as a pseudogene. The CDR3 covers 20 residues. In nucleotides, the CDR3 is TGCACCAGCAGCCTGCTTGGACCCTACCTCCTACCTCCTGGGGCCAACGTCCTGACTTTC. This encodes CTSSLLGPYLLPPGANVLTF.

On this clone: Other DNA variants within this sample encode the same CDR3. J is TRBJ1-4 and V is TRBV5-1; weak D call: TRBD1 (5 bases). V lost 0 bases and J 0 bases, leaving 6 bases between the germline ends. CDR3 length: 15 amino acids. CDR1 is SGHRS and CDR2 is YFSETQ in the germline V gene. The CDR3 DNA is TGCGCCAGCAGCTTGGGGACAACAACTAATGAAAAACTGTTTTTT. This codes for CASSLGTTTNEKLFF.

This rearrangement joins TRBV7-2 to TRBJ2-5; D is perhaps TRBD1 (5 bases). This CDR3 spans 13 amino acids. Germline loops: CDR1 SGHTA, CDR2 FQGNSA. V was cut by 5 bases and J by 1 base, with 8 bases left in between. CDR3 coding DNA: TGTGCCAGCAGCCGCGACAGCCAAGAGACCCAGTACTTC. Residues: CASSRDSQETQYF.

J is TRBJ1-6 and V is TRBV2, with 7 bases fitting TRBD1. V was pared by 10 bases and J by 6 bases, with 9 bases of the junction left unmatched. Germline CDR1 SNHLY, CDR2 FYNNEI. The length of the CDR3 is 14 residues. Here the CDR3 DNA reads TGTGCCATCCTGAGGACAGGCCTTAATTCACCCCTCCACTTT. This gives the protein CAILRTGLNSPLHF.

The V call is TRBV7-8, the J call TRBJ1-6; D is uncertain. The V end lost 0 bases, the J end lost 10 bases, and 16 bases lay between the germline ends. Germline values: CDR1 SGHVS, CDR2 FQNEAQ. This CDR3 is built from 16 residues. CDR3 in DNA: TGTGCCAGCAGCTTAGCGATCGCGGTGGCGGAATCACCCCTCCACTTT. This translates into CASSLAIAVAESPLHF. Full variable domain (rest looked up from reference TRBV7-8 and TRBJ1-6): GAGVSQSPRYKVAKRGQDVALRCDPISGHVSLFWYQQALGQGPEFLTYFQNEAQLDKSGLPSDRFFAERPEGSVSTLKIQRTQQEDSAVYLCASSLAIAVAESPLHFGNGTRLTVT.

The rearrangement joins TRBV2 to TRBJ2-3; D possibly corresponds to TRBD1 (5 bases). The CDR3 spans 14 residues. The germline CDR1 and CDR2 sequences are SNHLY and FYNNEI. V was trimmed by 6 bases and J by 0 bases, leaving 10 bases between them. Here the CDR3 DNA reads TGTGCCAGCAGAGTGGGGCAGAGCACAGATACGCAGTATTTT. It translates to CASRVGQSTDTQYF.

The CDR3 DNA follows: TGTGCCAGCAGTAAGACAGAAGTTCTTTATTCACCCCTCCACTTT. Translating it yields CASSKTEVLYSPLHF. V and J are TRBV6-5 and TRBJ1-6, with a tentative D call TRBD1 (5 bases). The CDR3 is 15 residues long. Trimming stripped 5 bases from V and 8 bases from J, with 16 bases between. Germline V lookup: CDR1 MNHEY, CDR2 SVGAGI.

This chain uses TRBV19 with TRBJ2-2; D may be TRBD1 (6 bases). Germline-derived CDR1 and CDR2 are LNHDA and SQIVND (reference sequence). Trimming shortened V by 5 bases and J by 3 bases, and 13 bases separated the two germline ends. The CDR3 length is 15 residues. The chain's CDR3 is CASSGSQGDTGELFF. CDR3 bases: TGTGCCAGTAGTGGTTCACAGGGAGACACCGGGGAGCTGTTTTTT. The full variable domain, its missing parts supplied by reference TRBV19 and TRBJ2-2, is DGGITQSPKYLFRKEGQNVTLSCEQNLNHDAMYWYRQDPGQGLRLIYYSQIVNDFQKGDIAEGYSVSREKKESFPLTVTSAQKNPTAFYLCASSGSQGDTGELFFGEGSRLTVL.

The J gene is TRBJ1-1, the V gene TRBV19; D remains ambiguous. The CDR3 is made up of 15 amino acids. V was trimmed by 5 bases and J by 3 bases, leaving 16 bases between them. From germline, CDR1 is LNHDA and CDR2 SQIVND (reference sequence). The CDR3 here is CASSQGMGGYTEAFF. As DNA, the CDR3 is TGTGCCAGTAGTCAAGGGATGGGAGGGTACACTGAAGCTTTCTTT.

The V gene is TRBV29-1, the J gene TRBJ1-1; 7 bases fit TRBD1. The CDR3 contains 13 residues. V gave up 1 base and J gave up 8 bases; unmatched junction bases: 7. The germline gives CDR1 SQVTM, CDR2 ANQGSEA. CDR3 sequence: CSVEGPGQYEAFF. For the CDR3, the DNA is TGCAGCGTTGAAGGACCGGGACAGTACGAAGCTTTCTTT.

V usage is TRBV5-5 and J usage is TRBJ2-5; possibly TRBD1 or TRBD2 for D (6 bases each). V was shortened by 0 bases and J by 4 bases, with 13 bases between the two germline ends. The CDR3 spans 15 residues. Germline assignment: CDR1 SGHKS and CDR2 YYEKEE (reference sequence). As DNA, the CDR3 is TGTGCCAGCAGCTTGGGGGACGGGGGCATAGAGACCCAGTACTTC. Its protein product is CASSLGDGGIETQYF.

The chain uses TRBV5-1 and TRBJ2-2; D is ambiguous. This CDR3 contains 15 residues. V was shortened by 4 bases and J by 2 bases, with 12 bases between the two germline ends. Germline V gene data show CDR1 as SGHRS and CDR2 as YFSETQ. The CDR3 DNA follows: TGCGCCAGCAGCCGGGTCATTGAAAACACCGGGGAGCTGTTTTTT. Translated: CASSRVIENTGELFF.

The J gene is TRBJ1-3, the V gene TRBV19; D is perhaps TRBD1 (6 bases). Trimming shortened V by 8 bases and J by 4 bases, and 15 bases separated the two germline ends. CDR1 LNHDA and CDR2 SQIVND come from the germline V gene (reference sequence). This CDR3 has 14 amino acids. The CDR3 reads CASSSGTFGNTIYF. CDR3 bases: TGTGCCAGTTCTAGTGGGACATTCGGAAACACCATATATTTT.